These 27 T cell receptor beta chains were all obtained from the same sample, sequenced in a study of blood T cell repertoires in COVID-19 (dated by TCRdb to 2020 to 2022). The library was built by means of the immunoSEQ multiplex PCR assay. What TCRdb holds here is the immuneACCESS table cut down to in-frame rearrangements. Part of the clones is not present; checked against another copy, under half of the missing clones reflect an unresolved V gene, and the others are unexplained. The sample table contains roughly 92,000 clones; only one count was recorded for approximately 87% of them. Jointly, the top ten make up approximately 7% of the sample. The sequencing sample was made of peripheral blood. The receptors shown here come from a human donor with acute or convalescent COVID-19. The donor label of this sample is uncertain.

The chain combines TRBV3-1 (or the pseudogene TRBV3-2) with TRBJ2-3; TRBD2 matches at 8 bases. The germline V gene encodes CDR1 LGHDT and CDR2 YNNKEL (reference sequence). The trim removed 4 bases at V and 0 bases at J, leaving 12 bases unmatched. The CDR3 is 18 amino acids. CDR3 bases: TGTGCCAGCAGCCCACGGGGAACTACTAGCGGAAGCACAGATACGCAGTATTTT. This encodes CASSPRGTTSGSTDTQYF.

This clone was observed once. The chain links TRBV19 to TRBJ2-2; TRBD1 agrees at 7 bases. The CDR3 contains 15 residues. V shed 3 bases and J 2 bases; nucleotides not matched to a gene: 3. Germline CDR1 and CDR2: LNHDA and SQIVND (reference sequence). The CDR3 protein is CASSMGTVNTGELFF. CDR3 nucleotides: TGTGCCAGTAGTATGGGGACAGTAAACACCGGGGAGCTGTTTTTT.

In this sample, this clone turned up once. The V call is TRBV19, the J call TRBJ2-2; weak D call: TRBD1 (5 bases). The CDR3 totals 12 residues. The germline gives CDR1 LNHDA, CDR2 SQIVND (reference sequence). V was pared by 4 bases and J by 5 bases, with 5 bases between. In DNA form, the CDR3 reads TGTGCCAGTAGTACAGGGACCGGGGAGCTGTTTTTT. Amino acids: CASSTGTGELFF.

The chain uses TRBV28 and TRBJ1-4, with a possible D match to TRBD1 (5 bases). With 6 bases removed from V and 14 bases from J, the gap between germline ends came to 13 bases. CDR1 and CDR2 from the germline V gene are MDHEN and SYDVKM. This CDR3 contains 11 residues. CDR3 protein: CASSARTLLFF. In DNA form, the CDR3 reads TGTGCCAGCAGCGCACGGACACTTCTGTTTTTT. The whole variable domain, remainder taken from reference TRBV28 and TRBJ1-4, is DVKVTQSSRYLVKRTGEKVFLECVQDMDHENMFWYRQDPGLGLRLIYFSYDVKMKEKGDIPEGYSVSREKKERFSLILESASTNQTSMYLCASSARTLLFFGSGTQLSVL.

The chain couples TRBV4-3 to TRBJ1-2; 12 bases agree with TRBD1. V gave up 3 bases and J gave up 2 bases; unmatched junction bases: 4. Germline CDR1 and CDR2: LGHNA and YSLEER. The CDR3 has 16 residues. CDR3 in DNA: TGCGCCAGCAGCCATCCGGGACAGGGGGCCAACTATGGCTACACCTTC. It yields the protein CASSHPGQGANYGYTF.

This clone is categorized as medium-sized. The rearrangement links TRBV30 to TRBJ1-1; 8 nucleotides match TRBD1. This CDR3 is built from 11 residues. From germline, CDR1 is GTSNPN and CDR2 SVGIG (reference sequence). J was trimmed by 6 bases and V by 4 bases; bases with no gene match: 1. DNA of the CDR3: TGTGCCTGGAAACAGGGGGCTGAAGCTTTCTTT. It yields the protein CAWKQGAEAFF.

The rearrangement uses TRBV6-5 and TRBJ1-2; weak D call: TRBD1 (5 bases). CDR3 length: 16 amino acids. CDR1 is MNHEY, CDR2 SVGAGI, per germline. The V end lost 0 bases, the J end lost 3 bases, and 14 bases lay between the germline ends. The DNA of the CDR3 is TGTGCCAGCAGTTACTCGACGGCGGGGCGACACTATGGCTACACCTTC. Protein: CASSYSTAGRHYGYTF.

This chain uses TRBV7-9 with TRBJ1-5; 12 positions agree with TRBD1. The CDR3 extends over 15 amino acids. V dropped 5 bases and J dropped 8; count of bases not matched to a gene: 7. CDR1 is SEHNR, CDR2 FQNEAQ, per germline (reference sequence). The CDR3 DNA follows: TGTGCCAGCAGCACGGGGACAGGGGGCAAAGAGCCCCAGCATTTT. It encodes CASSTGTGGKEPQHF.

The chain carries TRBV28 and TRBJ2-1; possibly TRBD1 for D (7 bases). The V gene's germline CDR1 is MDHEN and CDR2 SYDVKM. Trimming left V 3 bases short and J 8 bases short, with 20 bases between. The CDR3 consists of 16 residues. The CDR3 sequence is CASSFSGGNAGYEQFF. In DNA, the CDR3 is TGTGCCAGCAGTTTTTCAGGGGGGAACGCAGGCTATGAGCAGTTCTTC. The entire variable domain, with the rest obtained from reference TRBV28 and TRBJ2-1, is as follows: DVKVTQSSRYLVKRTGEKVFLECVQDMDHENMFWYRQDPGLGLRLIYFSYDVKMKEKGDIPEGYSVSREKKERFSLILESASTNQTSMYLCASSFSGGNAGYEQFFGPGTRLTVL.

The V and J genes are TRBV19 and TRBJ2-1; TRBD1 agrees at 10 bases. The V gene end was trimmed by 8 bases and the J gene end by 4 bases; junction bases not matched to a gene: 5. This CDR3 is 14 amino acids long. From germline, CDR1 is LNHDA and CDR2 SQIVND (reference sequence). CDR3 sequence: CASGGDRGYNEQFF. CDR3 in DNA: TGTGCCAGTGGGGGGGACAGGGGATACAATGAGCAGTTCTTC.

A note on this clone: The same CDR3 is also encoded by other DNA sequences in this sample. J is TRBJ1-1 and V is TRBV10-2; unclear D gene. Trimming pared 3 bases from V and 0 bases from J, leaving 5 bases between. CDR1 is WSHSY and CDR2 is SAAADI in the germline V gene. The CDR3 loop spans 13 amino acids. CDR3 protein: CASSESVNTEAFF. In DNA form, the CDR3 reads TGCGCCAGCAGTGAAAGCGTGAACACTGAAGCTTTCTTT.

The chain joins TRBV13 to TRBJ2-3; D perhaps matches TRBD2 (5 bases). There are 13 residues in the CDR3. V was cut by 1 base and J by 9 bases, with 11 bases left in between. Germline V gene sequence: CDR1 PRHDT, CDR2 FYEKMQ (reference sequence). The CDR3 reads CASSLAASPTQYF. The CDR3, as DNA: TGTGCCAGCAGCTTAGCGGCTAGCCCAACGCAGTATTTT.

This rearrangement joins TRBV27 to TRBJ2-7, with 11 bases fitting TRBD1. The CDR3 totals 15 residues. After removal of 8 bases from V and 4 bases from J, the junction contained 10 bases not matched to a gene. Germline CDR1 MNHEY, CDR2 SMNVEV (reference sequence). Written as DNA, the CDR3 is TGTGCCAGCCGCCTTGGACAGGGGGCCGGATACGAGCAGTACTTC. This sequence encodes CASRLGQGAGYEQYF.

This rearrangement joins TRBV3-1 (or the pseudogene TRBV3-2) to TRBJ1-1; 8 bases map to TRBD1. J lost 4 bases, V lost 2 bases, and 3 bases had no gene match. CDR1 and CDR2 (germline): LGHDT, YNNKEL (reference sequence). The CDR3 spans 14 residues. This CDR3 is CASSQTGGVTEAFF. CDR3 nucleotide sequence: TGTGCCAGCAGCCAAACAGGGGGGGTCACTGAAGCTTTCTTT.

The chain couples TRBV28 to TRBJ2-3, with 8 positions matching TRBD1. The CDR3 contains 15 residues. The ends lost 2 bases at V and 1 base at J; junction bases unmatched: 2. CDR1 is MDHEN, CDR2 SYDVKM, per germline. CDR3 loop: CASSLGQGGTDTQYF. The CDR3 nucleotides read TGTGCCAGCAGTTTAGGACAGGGTGGCACAGATACGCAGTATTTT. The whole variable domain, filled in from reference TRBV28 and TRBJ2-3, reads DVKVTQSSRYLVKRTGEKVFLECVQDMDHENMFWYRQDPGLGLRLIYFSYDVKMKEKGDIPEGYSVSREKKERFSLILESASTNQTSMYLCASSLGQGGTDTQYFGPGTRLTVL.

J is TRBJ2-2 and V is TRBV27, with no clear D. This CDR3 contains 12 residues. Trimming left V 1 base short and J 7 bases short, with 4 bases between. Germline assignment: CDR1 MNHEY and CDR2 SMNVEV (reference sequence). This chain's CDR3 is CASSLFGGELFF. The CDR3 DNA reads as TGTGCCAGCAGTTTATTCGGCGGGGAGCTGTTTTTT.

This chain links TRBV24-1 with TRBJ1-5, with D possibly being TRBD1 (6 bases). Looked up from germline, CDR1 is KGHDR and CDR2 is SFDVKD. Trimming left V 3 bases short and J 2 bases short, with 10 bases between. The CDR3 covers 15 residues. This CDR3 reads CATSDTRTGNQPQHF. In DNA, the CDR3 is TGTGCCACCAGTGATACAAGGACAGGCAATCAGCCCCAGCATTTT.

This rearrangement joins TRBV6-6 to TRBJ2-2; 7 bases fit TRBD1. J lost 0 bases, V lost 11 bases, and 12 bases had no gene match. The CDR3 has 16 amino acids. Looked up from germline, CDR1 is MNHNY and CDR2 is SVGAGI (reference sequence). For the CDR3, the DNA is TGTGCCGTCTCTCTAGGGGACAGAGCGAACACCGGGGAGCTGTTTTTT. This translates into CAVSLGDRANTGELFF.

A single count supports this clone. The V and J genes are TRBV28 and TRBJ1-1; perhaps TRBD1 as D (5 bases). CDR1 is MDHEN, CDR2 SYDVKM, per germline. This CDR3 contains 11 residues. Trimming pared 8 bases from V and 3 bases from J, leaving 7 bases between. The CDR3, as DNA: TGTGCCAGCCGGGGGGACACTGAAGCTTTCTTT. Its protein product is CASRGDTEAFF.

This chain uses TRBV4-2 with TRBJ2-7, with D possibly being TRBD1 (5 bases). Germline V CDR1 and CDR2: LGHNA, YNFKEQ. V was clipped by 0 bases and J by 11 bases, with 17 bases between them. The CDR3 totals 14 residues. The CDR3 loop reads CASSQDRDQIKEYF. CDR3 nucleotide sequence: TGTGCCAGCAGCCAAGACAGGGATCAGATAAAGGAGTACTTC.

This sequence joins TRBV6-2 or TRBV6-3 and TRBJ1-1; 8 nucleotides agree with TRBD1. The CDR3 extends over 13 amino acids. Germline CDR1 is MNHEY and CDR2 is SVGEGT. The J segment lost 7 bases and the V segment lost 0 bases, leaving 1 base of the junction unmatched. The CDR3 loop reads CASSYSTGVEAFF. CDR3 in DNA: TGTGCCAGCAGTTACTCGACAGGGGTTGAAGCTTTCTTT.

The chain is built from TRBV19 and TRBJ1-1; 8 bases agree with TRBD1. Per germline, CDR1 LNHDA and CDR2 SQIVND (reference sequence). J gave up 5 bases and V 4 bases, and 9 bases lay outside the gene matches. The CDR3 is made up of 15 amino acids. This CDR3 reads CASSRVGRGLTEAFF. DNA for the CDR3: TGTGCCAGTAGTAGAGTGGGCAGGGGGCTGACTGAAGCTTTCTTT.

CDR3 region: CAITDSGPLTHEQYF. CDR3 DNA sequence: TGTGCCATCACGGATAGCGGCCCTCTTACCCACGAGCAGTACTTC. This chain joins TRBV10-3 and TRBJ2-7, with a weak D call TRBD2 (6 bases). The CDR3 totals 15 residues. V lost 7 bases to trimming and J lost 5 bases, with 21 bases between them. Germline lookup yields CDR1 ENHRY and CDR2 SYGVKD.

V and J are TRBV6-6 and TRBJ1-5; D may be TRBD1 (6 bases). The CDR3 length is 16 residues. The germline V gene has CDR1 MNHNY and CDR2 SVGAGI (reference sequence). V gave up 6 bases and J gave up 6 bases, with 21 bases separating them. The CDR3: CASRPRRDIGAQPQHF. The CDR3 region has the DNA TGTGCCAGCAGACCTCGCCGGGACATTGGGGCTCAGCCCCAGCATTTT.

The chain is built from TRBV30 and TRBJ1-2, with 7 bases identical to TRBD1. J gave up 4 bases and V 1 base, and 15 bases lay outside the gene matches. From germline, CDR1 is GTSNPN and CDR2 SVGIG (reference sequence). This CDR3 comprises 17 residues. The CDR3 here is CAWSGQGVVLSLYGYTF. The CDR3 coding sequence is TGTGCCTGGAGTGGACAGGGAGTAGTTTTATCTCTCTATGGCTACACCTTC.

V gene TRBV6-1 combines with J gene TRBJ1-2; D gene uncertain. The V and J ends lost 0 bases and 0 bases respectively, with 8 bases between them. Germline V gives CDR1 MNHNS, CDR2 SASEGT. This CDR3 region has 15 residues. The CDR3 coding sequence is TGTGCCAGCAGTGAAGCTTTGACAACTAACTATGGCTACACCTTC. As protein: CASSEALTTNYGYTF.

The chain recombines TRBV7-9 with TRBJ2-5, with 12 bases that match TRBD2. V dropped 4 bases and J dropped 4; count of bases not matched to a gene: 1. The germline gives CDR1 SEHNR, CDR2 FQNEAQ (reference sequence). CDR3 length: 14 residues. The CDR3 nucleotides are TGTGCCAGCAGCTCGGGACTAGCGGGAGAGACCCAGTACTTC. It codes for CASSSGLAGETQYF.